Given below is one T cell receptor beta chain in context. Its antigen is currently unknown. From germline, CDR1 is WSHSY and CDR2 SAAADI. CDR3 size: 16 residues. With 2 bases removed from V and 3 bases from J, the gap between germline ends came to 15 bases. TCRdb called the 5' RACE reads again in MiXCR, with one record for every CDR3 protein. Among roughly 100,000 distinct CDR3 sequences listed, roughly 8.3% were seen once. The data originate from a study of CD8 T cells in ankylosing spondylitis. General study results and limits: The authors found the disease-linked clones to be CD8+ and relatively rare in peripheral blood. Clones tied to disease were said to be significantly enriched in matched ankylosing spondylitis synovial fluid. In the blood and synovial fluid of reactive arthritis, some motif variants had been previously reported.

Sequencing used blood, either unsorted or a sorted T cell fraction (not recorded which). This sequence joins TRBV10-2 and TRBJ2-3; TRBD2 might be the D (5 bases). This clonotype was obtained from a male donor with ankylosing spondylitis or in good health (not recorded which). The CDR3, as DNA: TGCGCCAGCAGTGAGGCCAGCGGAGGCAGGACAGATACGCAGTATTTT. Translation gives CASSEASGGRTDTQYF.